The 8 T cell receptor beta chains in this list originate from one sample, sequenced in a study of blood T cell repertoires in COVID-19. The protocol was immunoSEQ multiplex PCR, while the TCRdb copy is restricted to in-frame clones and leaves out a portion. The table includes tens of thousands of clones, about four fifths detected once. Sequenced material: peripheral blood. These receptors all come from a human donor in a cohort sampled during active COVID-19.

This chain connects TRBV5-1 to TRBJ2-2, with 11 bases matching TRBD1. Germline values: CDR1 SGHRS, CDR2 YFSETQ. The CDR3 spans 15 residues. The ends lost 4 bases at V and 7 bases at J; junction bases unmatched: 6. CDR3 coding DNA: TGCGCCAGCAGCCCTGGACAGGGGGCTGGCGGGGAGCTGTTTTTT. Encoded protein: CASSPGQGAGGELFF.

The rearrangement links TRBV10-3 to TRBJ2-2; TRBD2 agrees at 7 bases. The V segment lost 8 bases and the J segment 2 bases; nucleotides outside the gene matches: 2. The CDR3 runs to 13 residues. CDR1 and CDR2 (germline): ENHRY, SYGVKD. The CDR3 sequence: CAISGGNTGELFF. The DNA of the CDR3 is TGTGCCATCTCGGGGGGAAACACCGGGGAGCTGTTTTTT.

The V call is TRBV5-1, the J call TRBJ2-1, with D perhaps TRBD2 (6 bases). The CDR3 is 16 amino acids. Trimming took off 3 bases at V and 0 bases at J, with 13 bases between the two ends. Germline-derived CDR1 and CDR2 are SGHRS and YFSETQ. The CDR3 is CASSWAGPSSYNEQFF. CDR3 DNA sequence: TGCGCCAGCAGCTGGGCGGGGCCTAGCTCCTACAATGAGCAGTTCTTC. The complete variable domain, with remaining parts taken from reference TRBV5-1 and TRBJ2-1, reads KAGVTQTPRYLIKTRGQQVTLSCSPISGHRSVSWYQQTPGQGLQFLFEYFSETQRNKGNFPGRFSGRQFSNSRSEMNVSTLELGDSALYLCASSWAGPSSYNEQFFGPGTRLTVL.

The V and J genes are TRBV19 and TRBJ2-7; perhaps TRBD1 as D (5 bases). The CDR3 has 14 residues. Trimming removed 3 bases from V and 0 bases from J, with 9 bases in between. Germline lookup yields CDR1 LNHDA and CDR2 SQIVND (reference sequence). The DNA of the CDR3 is TGTGCCAGTAGTATGCAGGGAAGCTCCTACGAGCAGTACTTC. It is translated as CASSMQGSSYEQYF.

The rearrangement links TRBV6-5 to TRBJ1-2; 8 bases agree with TRBD1. The CDR3 sequence is 14 residues long. Germline CDR1 MNHEY, CDR2 SVGAGI. Trimming took 8 bases from V and 8 from J; bases not matched to a gene: 13. For the CDR3, the DNA is TGTGCCAGCGGAAACAGGGGGACCGGGGAAGGCTACACCTTC. This encodes CASGNRGTGEGYTF.

The chain uses TRBV29-1 and TRBJ2-3, with 12 nucleotides matching TRBD2. The V gene end was trimmed by 4 bases and the J gene end by 2 bases; junction bases not matched to a gene: 1. The CDR3 spans 14 residues. CDR1 and CDR2 from the germline V gene are SQVTM and ANQGSEA. CDR3 region: CSVGLAGDTDTQYF. DNA of the CDR3: TGCAGCGTTGGACTAGCGGGGGACACAGATACGCAGTATTTT.

J is TRBJ2-7 and V is TRBV6-2 or TRBV6-3; D unresolved. V was clipped by 0 bases and J by 5 bases, with 11 bases between them. The CDR3 runs 14 residues. Germline assignment: CDR1 MNHEY and CDR2 SVGEGT. In nucleotides, the CDR3 is TGTGCCAGCAGTTACTCAAACAGACCCAACGAGCAGTACTTC. Its protein is CASSYSNRPNEQYF.

The chain recombines TRBV13 with TRBJ2-3; 9 nucleotides match TRBD2. The CDR3 spans 15 residues. After removal of 5 bases from V and 4 bases from J, the junction contained 7 bases not matched to a gene. Germline-derived CDR1 and CDR2 are PRHDT and FYEKMQ (reference sequence). The CDR3: CASSLAGQRADTQYF. For the CDR3, the DNA is TGTGCCAGCAGCCTAGCGGGGCAGCGGGCAGATACGCAGTATTTT.